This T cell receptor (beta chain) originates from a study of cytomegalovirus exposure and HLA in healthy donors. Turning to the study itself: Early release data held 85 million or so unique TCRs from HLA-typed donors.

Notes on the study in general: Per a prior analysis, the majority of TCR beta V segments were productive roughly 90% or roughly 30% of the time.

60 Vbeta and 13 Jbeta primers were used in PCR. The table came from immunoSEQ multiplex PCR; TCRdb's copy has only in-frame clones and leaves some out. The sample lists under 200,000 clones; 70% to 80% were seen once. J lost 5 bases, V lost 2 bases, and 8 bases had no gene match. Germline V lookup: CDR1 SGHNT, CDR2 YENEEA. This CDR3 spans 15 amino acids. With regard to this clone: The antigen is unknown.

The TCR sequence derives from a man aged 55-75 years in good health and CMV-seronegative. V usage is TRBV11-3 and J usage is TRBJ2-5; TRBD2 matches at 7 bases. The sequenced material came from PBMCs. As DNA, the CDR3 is TGTGCCAGCAGCTTACGACTAGCCCCTAGGGAGACCCAGTACTTC. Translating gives CASSLRLAPRETQYF.